This T cell receptor (beta chain) was sequenced during a study of T cell changes during pregnancy in multiple sclerosis. Assay: immunoSEQ multiplex PCR; the TCRdb copy retains only in-frame clones and omits some. In the table there are approximately 34,000 clones, approximately 94% of which are singletons. With 1 base clipped from V and 0 bases from J, the junction kept 4 bases outside the gene matches. CDR1 is SEHNR, CDR2 FQNEAQ, per germline (reference sequence). The CDR3 consists of 18 residues. The clonotype was recovered from a female donor with multiple sclerosis, enrolled in a pregnancy study. This chain uses TRBV7-9 with TRBJ2-6; 9 bases line up with TRBD1. The source was CD4+ T cells from peripheral blood mononuclear cells, collected in the second trimester of pregnancy. The CDR3 loop reads CASSLGDRVTSGANVLTF. In nucleotides, the CDR3 is TGTGCCAGCAGCTTAGGGGACAGGGTCACCTCTGGGGCCAACGTCCTGACTTTC.